What follows describes a single T cell receptor (beta chain). The authors drew ten milliliters of peripheral blood from each donor. The record originates from a study of blood T cells in healthy people across ages. Germline CDR1 reads DFQATT; CDR2 reads SNEGSKA (reference sequence). The CDR3 sequence is 14 residues long. V shed 4 bases, J shed 7 bases, and the junction held 9 bases outside the gene matches. PCR was performed a second time for about 6 to 12 cycles using a sample-barcoded 5' primer and a J-beta primer mix. Sequencing of every sample gave 2.5 million or more CDR3-containing paired-end reads. TCRdb ran MiXCR on the 5' RACE reads and lists one entry per CDR3 protein. The data contain around 1.7 million distinct CDR3 sequences, roughly 28% of them singletons.

The sequence was obtained from a woman aged 25 to 39 in good health. The sequenced sample consisted of blood. V and J are TRBV20-1 and TRBJ2-1; 8 nucleotides match TRBD1. The CDR3 DNA reads TGCAGTGCTATCTCGACAGGGGTCGATAATGAGCAGTTCTTC. This sequence encodes CSAISTGVDNEQFF.